A single sample gave rise to the 10 T cell receptor beta chains below, sequenced in a study of control samples from healthy donors and cancer patients. Here immunoSEQ multiplex PCR was the method, and the copy in TCRdb shows in-frame clones only, minus some. The table has 63,000 or so clones, around 90% seen once. Material: PBMCs. The receptors derive from a man between 60 and 75 years old with colorectal cancer.

Here the CDR3 reads CASKLEGAPTDTQYF. CDR3 DNA: TGTGCCAGCAAGTTGGAGGGGGCGCCCACAGATACGCAGTATTTT. The chain employs TRBV2 and TRBJ2-3; possibly TRBD1 for D (7 bases). Between the trimmed V and J ends, which lost 7 bases and 2 bases, there was a span of 16 bases. The germline V gene has CDR1 SNHLY and CDR2 FYNNEI. This CDR3 contains 15 residues.

The rearrangement uses TRBV7-2 and TRBJ2-1; D gene ambiguous. The CDR3 covers 15 residues. V was cut by 5 bases and J by 3 bases, with 14 bases left in between. Germline-derived CDR1 and CDR2 are SGHTA and FQGNSA. The chain's CDR3 is CASSPRAGGYNEQFF. The CDR3 coding sequence is TGTGCCAGCAGCCCTCGGGCTGGTGGCTACAATGAGCAGTTCTTC.

The J gene is TRBJ2-3, the V gene TRBV11-2; no definite D call. The CDR3 spans 16 residues. Germline loops: CDR1 SGHAT, CDR2 FQNNGV. V lost 2 bases, J lost 0 bases, and 12 bases lay in between. The CDR3 sequence: CASSLRLDQSTDTQYF. CDR3 bases: TGTGCCAGCAGCTTACGACTGGACCAGAGCACAGATACGCAGTATTTT. Using reference TRBV11-2 and TRBJ2-3 for the parts outside the CDR3, the full variable domain is EAGVAQSPRYKIIEKRQSVAFWCNPISGHATLYWYQQILGQGPKLLIQFQNNGVVDDSQLPKDRFSAERLKGVDSTLKIQPAKLEDSAVYLCASSLRLDQSTDTQYFGPGTRLTVL.

A remark on this clone: This same CDR3 is encoded by further DNA sequences in the sample. The V call is TRBV9, the J call TRBJ2-1; the D is unclear. CDR3 length: 14 residues. V lost 0 bases, J lost 8 bases, and 12 bases lay in between. The V gene's germline CDR1 is SGDLS and CDR2 YYNGEE. The CDR3 region has the DNA TGTGCCAGCAGCGTAGGCCCAGGTGGGGATGAGCAGTTCTTC. It translates to CASSVGPGGDEQFF.

This rearrangement joins TRBV16 to TRBJ2-7; 7 bases match TRBD1. The CDR3 loop spans 14 amino acids. After removal of 3 bases from V and 2 bases from J, the junction contained 4 bases not matched to a gene. Germline loops: CDR1 KGHSY, CDR2 FQNENV. The CDR3 protein is CASSHPGQPYEQYF. CDR3 DNA: TGTGCCAGCAGCCACCCGGGACAGCCCTACGAGCAGTACTTC. The entire variable domain, with the rest obtained from reference TRBV16 and TRBJ2-7, is as follows: GEEVAQTPKHLVRGEGQKAKLYCAPIKGHSYVFWYQQVLKNEFKFLISFQNENVFDETGMPKERFSAKCLPNSPCSLEIQATKLEDSAVYFCASSHPGQPYEQYFGPGTRLTVT.

This clone was picked up one time. The V gene is TRBV5-1, the J gene TRBJ2-4; D is perhaps TRBD2 (5 bases). V was trimmed by 2 bases and J by 8 bases, leaving 17 bases between them. The CDR3 has 15 residues. Germline V gives CDR1 SGHRS, CDR2 YFSETQ. DNA for the CDR3: TGCGCCAGCAGCTTTCTGGGCGGGTTCCAGGACATTCAGTACTTC. Amino acids: CASSFLGGFQDIQYF. The variable domain in full, completed from reference TRBV5-1 and TRBJ2-4, reads KAGVTQTPRYLIKTRGQQVTLSCSPISGHRSVSWYQQTPGQGLQFLFEYFSETQRNKGNFPGRFSGRQFSNSRSEMNVSTLELGDSALYLCASSFLGGFQDIQYFGAGTRLSVL.

The chain uses TRBV27 and TRBJ1-4; D remains ambiguous. This CDR3 is built from 13 residues. Germline V gives CDR1 MNHEY, CDR2 SMNVEV (reference sequence). Trimming shortened V by 6 bases and J by 5 bases, and 10 bases separated the two germline ends. The CDR3 region has the DNA TGTGCCAGCAGGAGGAACGGAAATGAAAAACTGTTTTTT. This encodes CASRRNGNEKLFF.

V gene TRBV10-2 combines with J gene TRBJ1-1; D unresolved. Trimming took off 7 bases at V and 1 base at J, with 13 bases between the two ends. Germline values: CDR1 WSHSY, CDR2 SAAADI. The CDR3 runs to 14 residues. The CDR3 DNA sequence: TGCGCCAGCACCCGGTCGGGTGGGAACACTGAAGCTTTCTTT. Translation gives CASTRSGGNTEAFF.

V gene TRBV7-2 combines with J gene TRBJ1-2; D perhaps matches TRBD1 (6 bases). Trimming shortened V by 2 bases and J by 4 bases, and 14 bases separated the two germline ends. There are 15 residues in the CDR3. The germline V gene encodes CDR1 SGHTA and CDR2 FQGNSA. The CDR3 DNA reads TGTGCCAGCAGCTTATCTCACTCGGACAGCTATGGCTACACCTTC. Amino acid sequence: CASSLSHSDSYGYTF.

The J gene is TRBJ1-2, the V gene TRBV7-6; no reliable D call. In germline, CDR1 is SGHVS, CDR2 FNYEAQ. Trimming took off 5 bases at V and 0 bases at J, with 13 bases between the two ends. The CDR3 extends over 15 amino acids. Here the CDR3 DNA reads TGTGCCAGCAGCCTCACCGACGGCGCTAACTATGGCTACACCTTC. This sequence encodes CASSLTDGANYGYTF.